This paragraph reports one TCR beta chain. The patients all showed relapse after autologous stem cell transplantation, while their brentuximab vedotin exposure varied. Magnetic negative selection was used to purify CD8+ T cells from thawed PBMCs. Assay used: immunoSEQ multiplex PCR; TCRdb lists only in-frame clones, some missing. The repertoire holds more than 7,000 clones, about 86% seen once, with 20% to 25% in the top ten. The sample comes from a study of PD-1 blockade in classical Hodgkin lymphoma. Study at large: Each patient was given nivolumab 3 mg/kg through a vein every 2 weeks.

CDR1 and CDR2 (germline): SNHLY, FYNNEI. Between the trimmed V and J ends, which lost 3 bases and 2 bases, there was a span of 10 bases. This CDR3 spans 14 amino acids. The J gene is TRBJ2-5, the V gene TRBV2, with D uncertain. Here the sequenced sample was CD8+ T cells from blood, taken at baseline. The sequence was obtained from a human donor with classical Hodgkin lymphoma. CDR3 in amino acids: CASSDGRFQETQYF. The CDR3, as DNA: TGTGCCAGCAGTGACGGTCGGTTTCAAGAGACCCAGTACTTC.